These 8 T cell receptor beta chains share one sample of origin, sequenced in a study of CD8+CD57+ T cells in acquired aplastic anemia. Researchers used genomic DNA as the template to profile TCR beta VDJ and CDR3. TCRdb analysed the reads with MiXCR anew, one entry per CDR3 protein. The repertoire holds hundreds of thousands of distinct CDR3 sequences, with around 72% as singletons. The material sequenced was sorted CD4+, CD8+, or CD8+CD57+ T cells (not recorded which) from PBMCs. These receptors originate from a human donor in good health, serving as a control.

This clonotype came up many times. J is TRBJ2-7 and V is TRBV20-1; unclear D gene. The germline CDR1 and CDR2 sequences are DFQATT and SNEGSKA (reference sequence). Trimming pared 0 bases from V and 3 bases from J, leaving 9 bases between. The CDR3 is made up of 13 amino acids. This chain's CDR3 is CSARDYRDYEQYF. CDR3 in DNA: TGCAGTGCTAGAGATTACAGAGACTACGAGCAGTACTTC.

The chain couples TRBV10-3 to TRBJ2-5; maybe TRBD2 (5 bases). V was cut by 6 bases and J by 5 bases, with 13 bases left in between. The CDR3 loop spans 13 amino acids. CDR1 and CDR2 from the germline V gene are ENHRY and SYGVKD. For the CDR3, the DNA is TGTGCCATCAGACTAGTTGTACGCGAGACCCAGTACTTC. Translating it yields CAIRLVVRETQYF.

This clonotype has ten or more counts. This chain links TRBV4-1 with TRBJ1-2; D is unclear. V lost 0 bases and J 4 bases, leaving 15 bases between the germline ends. CDR1 MGHRA and CDR2 YSYEKL come from the germline V gene. The CDR3 totals 16 residues. In nucleotides, the CDR3 is TGCGCCAGCAGCCAAGATCTCATTGGGCAGACCTATGGCTACACCTTC. It is translated as CASSQDLIGQTYGYTF.

This clonotype was picked up many times. This chain connects TRBV2 to TRBJ2-1; TRBD2 aligns across 9 bases. The ends lost 4 bases at V and 2 bases at J; junction bases unmatched: 3. CDR1 and CDR2 from the germline V gene are SNHLY and FYNNEI. The length of the CDR3 is 15 residues. CDR3 sequence reads: CASSASGATYNEQFF. As DNA, the CDR3 is TGTGCCAGCAGTGCTAGCGGGGCTACCTACAATGAGCAGTTCTTC.

The CDR3, as DNA: TGTGCCAGTAGTATGTTTTGGGACACCTATCAGCCCCAGCATTTT. It yields the protein CASSMFWDTYQPQHF. The gene calls are TRBV19 and TRBJ1-5; the D gene is possibly TRBD1 (6 bases). Per germline, CDR1 LNHDA and CDR2 SQIVND (reference sequence). This CDR3 has 15 amino acids. V lost 3 bases and J lost 5, with 14 bases in between.

This chain links TRBV18 with TRBJ2-7, with 8 bases that match TRBD2. CDR3 size: 15 residues. Germline V gene lookup returns CDR1 KGHSH and CDR2 LQKENI. Trimming took 6 bases from V and 5 from J; bases not matched to a gene: 12. The CDR3 region has the DNA TGTGCCAGCTCCCCCGGGGGGGCGAAGTATGACGAGCAGTACTTC. Translated: CASSPGGAKYDEQYF.

Regarding this clonotype: This may come from a read error, since a much larger clone is one base off. The chain combines TRBV6-5 with TRBJ1-1, with D possibly TRBD1 on 6 matching bases. The CDR3 loop spans 15 amino acids. The ends were cut back, 6 bases at V and 3 bases at J, with 17 bases in the middle. The V gene's germline CDR1 is MNHEY and CDR2 SVGAGI. This chain's CDR3 is CASSPRWGADTEAFF. CDR3 coding DNA: TGTGCCAGCAGCCCGCGGTGGGGGGCGGACACTGAAGCTTTCTTT.

This chain uses TRBV12-3 or TRBV12-4 with TRBJ1-1; a possible D gene is TRBD1 (6 bases). The V and J ends lost 6 bases and 0 bases respectively, with 17 bases between them. The CDR3 has 16 amino acids. This CDR3 is CASSREGGGLNTEAFF. CDR3 sequence (DNA): TGTGCCAGCAGCAGGGAGGGAGGGGGTTTGAACACTGAAGCTTTCTTT.